This entry describes one T cell receptor (beta chain). The antigen is unknown. The sample is drawn from a study of T cell repertoires in cytomegalovirus infection. Background on the study: Shared public TCR beta signatures pointed to both CMV infection and a matching HLA type. The study, taken as a whole, reports: Individuals carrying CMV plus the relevant HLA were identified by cumulative frequency of public TCR beta families. It was HLA-C-restricted CMV-specific TCR beta clonotypes that dominated the response ex vivo.

TCRdb ran MiXCR on the reads and lists one entry per CDR3 protein. The table shows 150,000 to 200,000 distinct CDR3 sequences, with roughly 20% occurring only once. This clonotype was sampled from a human donor in good health (CMV status not recorded). Some clones in this sample may be carry-over from other donors' samples. Sequencing input: PBMCs.

The DNA for the CDR3 is TGTGCCAGCAGCCAGGCCCTCGGGGCTTCGAACACCGGGGAGCTGTTTTTT. Amino acid sequence: CASSQALGASNTGELFF. V gene TRBV7-6 combines with J gene TRBJ2-2; possibly TRBD1 or TRBD2 for D (5 bases each). Germline CDR1 SGHVS, CDR2 FNYEAQ. V was trimmed by 5 bases and J by 0 bases, leaving 16 bases between them. The CDR3 covers 17 residues.